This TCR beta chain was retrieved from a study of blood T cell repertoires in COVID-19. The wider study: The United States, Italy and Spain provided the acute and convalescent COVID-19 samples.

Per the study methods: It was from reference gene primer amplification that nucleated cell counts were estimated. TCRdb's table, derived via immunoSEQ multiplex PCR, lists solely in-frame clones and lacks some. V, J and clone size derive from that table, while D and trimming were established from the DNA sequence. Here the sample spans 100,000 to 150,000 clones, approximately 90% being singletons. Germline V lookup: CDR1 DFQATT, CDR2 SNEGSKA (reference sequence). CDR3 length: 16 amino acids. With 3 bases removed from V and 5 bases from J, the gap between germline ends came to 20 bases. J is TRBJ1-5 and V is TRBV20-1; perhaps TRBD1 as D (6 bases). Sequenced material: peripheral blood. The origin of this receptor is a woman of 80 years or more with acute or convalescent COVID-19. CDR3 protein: CSASPSGTGRHQPQHF. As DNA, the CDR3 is TGCAGTGCTAGTCCCTCCGGAACAGGGAGACATCAGCCCCAGCATTTT.